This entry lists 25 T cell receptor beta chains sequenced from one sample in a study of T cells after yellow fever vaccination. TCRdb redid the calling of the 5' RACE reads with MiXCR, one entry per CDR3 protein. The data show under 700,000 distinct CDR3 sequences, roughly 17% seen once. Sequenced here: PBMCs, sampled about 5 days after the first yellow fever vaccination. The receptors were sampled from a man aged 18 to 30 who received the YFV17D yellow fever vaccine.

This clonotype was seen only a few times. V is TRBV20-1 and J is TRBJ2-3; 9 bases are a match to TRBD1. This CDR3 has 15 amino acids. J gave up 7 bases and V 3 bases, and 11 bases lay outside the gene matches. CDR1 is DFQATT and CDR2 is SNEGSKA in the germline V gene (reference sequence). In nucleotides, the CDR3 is TGCAGTGCTAGTAGTCCGGGGACAGGGTCAAATACGCAGTATTTT. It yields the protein CSASSPGTGSNTQYF.

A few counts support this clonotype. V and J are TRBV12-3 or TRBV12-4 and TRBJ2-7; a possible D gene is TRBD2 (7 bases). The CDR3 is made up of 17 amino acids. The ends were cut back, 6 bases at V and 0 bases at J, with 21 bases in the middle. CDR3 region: CASSYTTGGQSSYEQYF. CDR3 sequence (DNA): TGTGCCAGCAGCTACACGACCGGGGGGCAGAGCTCCTACGAGCAGTACTTC.

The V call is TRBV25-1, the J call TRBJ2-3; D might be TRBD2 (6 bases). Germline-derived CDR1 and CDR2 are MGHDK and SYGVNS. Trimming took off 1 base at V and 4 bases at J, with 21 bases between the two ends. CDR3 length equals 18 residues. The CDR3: CASSEFKGGGFSSDTQYF. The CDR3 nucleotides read TGTGCCAGCAGTGAATTTAAGGGTGGGGGGTTCTCTTCAGATACGCAGTATTTT.

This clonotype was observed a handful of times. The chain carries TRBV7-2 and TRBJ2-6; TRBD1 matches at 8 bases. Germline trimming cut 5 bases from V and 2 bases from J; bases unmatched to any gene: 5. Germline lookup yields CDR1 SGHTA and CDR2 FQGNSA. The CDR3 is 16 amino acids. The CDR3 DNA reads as TGTGCCAGCAGCGGAAGGACAGGGACTGGGGCCAACGTCCTGACTTTC. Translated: CASSGRTGTGANVLTF.

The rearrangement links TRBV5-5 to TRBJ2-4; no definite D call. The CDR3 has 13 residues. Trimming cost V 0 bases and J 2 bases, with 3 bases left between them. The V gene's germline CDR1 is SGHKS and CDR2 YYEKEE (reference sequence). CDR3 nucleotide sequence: TGTGCCAGCAGCTTGGAACCCAAAAACATTCAGTACTTC. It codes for CASSLEPKNIQYF.

The DNA of the CDR3 is TGCAGTCCAAGAAGAGGGGGAGGACAAGAGACCCAGTACTTC. Its protein product is CSPRRGGGQETQYF. The chain recombines TRBV20-1 with TRBJ2-5, with D possibly being TRBD1 or TRBD2 (6 bases each). CDR3 length: 14 amino acids. The ends were cut back, 8 bases at V and 2 bases at J, with 18 bases in the middle. Germline CDR1 is DFQATT and CDR2 is SNEGSKA (reference sequence).

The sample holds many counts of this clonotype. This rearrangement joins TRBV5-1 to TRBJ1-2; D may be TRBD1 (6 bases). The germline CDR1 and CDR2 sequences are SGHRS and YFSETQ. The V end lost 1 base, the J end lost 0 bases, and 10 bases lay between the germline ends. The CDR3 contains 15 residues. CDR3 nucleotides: TGCGCCAGCAGCTTGTCGGACAGCACTAACTATGGCTACACCTTC. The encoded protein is CASSLSDSTNYGYTF.

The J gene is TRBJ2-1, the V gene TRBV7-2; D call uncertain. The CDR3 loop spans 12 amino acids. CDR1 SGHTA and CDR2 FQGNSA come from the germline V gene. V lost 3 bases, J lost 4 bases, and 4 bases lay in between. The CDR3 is CASSFRYNEQFF. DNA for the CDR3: TGTGCCAGCAGCTTCCGATACAATGAGCAGTTCTTC.

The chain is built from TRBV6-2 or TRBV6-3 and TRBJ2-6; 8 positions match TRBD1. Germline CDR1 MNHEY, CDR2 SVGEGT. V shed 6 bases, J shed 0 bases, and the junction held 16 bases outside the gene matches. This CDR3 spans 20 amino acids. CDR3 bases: TGTGCCAGCAGCCGACCCCCGGGGGACAGGATCCGCTCTGGGGCCAACGTCCTGACTTTC. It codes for CASSRPPGDRIRSGANVLTF.

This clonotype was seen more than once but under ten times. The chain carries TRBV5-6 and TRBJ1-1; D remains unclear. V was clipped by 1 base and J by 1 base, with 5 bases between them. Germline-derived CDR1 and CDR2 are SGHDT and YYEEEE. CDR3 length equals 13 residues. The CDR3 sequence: CASSLFPNTEAFF. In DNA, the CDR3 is TGTGCCAGCAGCTTGTTTCCGAACACTGAAGCTTTCTTT.

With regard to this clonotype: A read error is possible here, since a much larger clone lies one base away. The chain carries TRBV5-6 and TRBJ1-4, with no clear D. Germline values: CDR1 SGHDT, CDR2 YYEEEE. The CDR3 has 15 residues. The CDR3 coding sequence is TGTGCCAGCAGCTTGTGGGCAGCAACTAATGAAAAACTGATTTTT. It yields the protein CASSLWAATNEKLIF.

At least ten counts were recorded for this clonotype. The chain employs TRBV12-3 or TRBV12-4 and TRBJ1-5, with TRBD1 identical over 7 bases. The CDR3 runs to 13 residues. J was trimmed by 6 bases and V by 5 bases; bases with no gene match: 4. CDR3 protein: CASSRGQFQPQHF. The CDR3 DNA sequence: TGTGCCAGCAGTCGGGGACAGTTTCAGCCCCAGCATTTT.

The CDR3 bases are TGTGCCAGCAGCCGTAAAGCGGGGGGCTCCTACAATGAGCAGTTCTTC. It encodes CASSRKAGGSYNEQFF. The V and J genes are TRBV11-1 and TRBJ2-1; the match to TRBD2 covers 9 bases. Losses at the gene ends were 5 bases for V and 0 bases for J; bases not matched to a gene: 5. The CDR3 consists of 16 residues. Looked up from germline, CDR1 is SGHAT and CDR2 is FQDESV (reference sequence).

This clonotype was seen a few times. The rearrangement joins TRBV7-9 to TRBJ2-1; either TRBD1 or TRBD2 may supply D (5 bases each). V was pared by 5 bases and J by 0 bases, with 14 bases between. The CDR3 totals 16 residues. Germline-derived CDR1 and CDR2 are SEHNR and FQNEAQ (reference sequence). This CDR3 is CASSPRDGFSYNEQFF. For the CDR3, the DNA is TGTGCCAGCAGCCCCCGGGACGGCTTCTCCTACAATGAGCAGTTCTTC. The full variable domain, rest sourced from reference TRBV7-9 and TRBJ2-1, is DTGVSQNPRHKITKRGQNVTFRCDPISEHNRLYWYRQTLGQGPEFLTYFQNEAQLEKSRLLSDRFSAERPKGSFSTLEIQRTEQGDSAMYLCASSPRDGFSYNEQFFGPGTRLTVL.

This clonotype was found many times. The CDR3 coding sequence is TGTGCCAGCAGTTTGGGGACTAGTTTCTATGGCTACACCTTC. Translation: CASSLGTSFYGYTF. The chain joins TRBV12-3 or TRBV12-4 to TRBJ1-2; D possibly corresponds to TRBD1 (5 bases). The CDR3 is made up of 14 amino acids. V dropped 3 bases and J dropped 4 bases, with 12 bases sitting between them.

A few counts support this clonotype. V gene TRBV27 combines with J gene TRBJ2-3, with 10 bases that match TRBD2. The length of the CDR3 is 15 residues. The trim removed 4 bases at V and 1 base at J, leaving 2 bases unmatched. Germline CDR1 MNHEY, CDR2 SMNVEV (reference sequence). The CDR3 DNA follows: TGTGCCAGCAGTTATCTAGCGGGGGGCACAGATACGCAGTATTTT. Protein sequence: CASSYLAGGTDTQYF.

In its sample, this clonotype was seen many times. In nucleotides, the CDR3 is TGTGCCAGCAGCTCCATGGCCAGCAATGAGCAGTTCTTC. Its protein is CASSSMASNEQFF. The chain employs TRBV5-5 and TRBJ2-1; D is ambiguous. V gave up 3 bases and J gave up 6 bases, with 10 bases separating them. The CDR3 is 13 amino acids. Germline V CDR1 and CDR2: SGHKS, YYEKEE (reference sequence).

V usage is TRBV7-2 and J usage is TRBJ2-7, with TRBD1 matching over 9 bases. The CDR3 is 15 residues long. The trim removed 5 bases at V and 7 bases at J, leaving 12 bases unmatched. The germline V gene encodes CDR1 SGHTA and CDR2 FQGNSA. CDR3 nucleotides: TGTGCCAGCAGCCTACATACAGGGGGCCAAGGGGAGCAGTACTTC. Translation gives CASSLHTGGQGEQYF. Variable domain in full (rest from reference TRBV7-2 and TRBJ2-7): GAGVSQSPSNKVTEKGKDVELRCDPISGHTALYWYRQSLGQGLEFLIYFQGNSAPDKSGLPSDRFSAERTGGSVSTLTIQRTQQEDSAVYLCASSLHTGGQGEQYFGPGTRLTVT.

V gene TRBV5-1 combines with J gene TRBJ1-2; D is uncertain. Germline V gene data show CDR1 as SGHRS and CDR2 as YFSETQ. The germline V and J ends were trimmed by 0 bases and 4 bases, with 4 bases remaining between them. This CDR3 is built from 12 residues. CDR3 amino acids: CASSLGFYGYTF. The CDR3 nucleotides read TGCGCCAGCAGCTTGGGTTTCTATGGCTACACCTTC.

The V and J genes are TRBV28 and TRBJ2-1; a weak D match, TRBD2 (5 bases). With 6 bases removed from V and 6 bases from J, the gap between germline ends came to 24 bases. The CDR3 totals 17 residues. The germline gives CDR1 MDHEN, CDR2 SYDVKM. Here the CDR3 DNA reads TGTGCCAGCAGGCCTTGGGCGGGTTTAGCCGGGATCAATGAGCAGTTCTTC. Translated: CASRPWAGLAGINEQFF.

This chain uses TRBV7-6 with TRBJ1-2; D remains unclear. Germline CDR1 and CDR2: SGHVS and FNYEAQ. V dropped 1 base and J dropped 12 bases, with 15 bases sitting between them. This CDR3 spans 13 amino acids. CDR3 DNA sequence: TGTGCCAGCAGCTTAGAGCGGGGTAGAGGCAACACCTTC. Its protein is CASSLERGRGNTF.

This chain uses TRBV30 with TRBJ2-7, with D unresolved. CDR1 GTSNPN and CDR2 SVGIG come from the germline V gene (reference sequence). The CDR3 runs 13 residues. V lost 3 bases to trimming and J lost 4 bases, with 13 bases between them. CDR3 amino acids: CAWRKGTYYEQYF. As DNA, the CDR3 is TGTGCCTGGAGGAAGGGCACTTATTACGAGCAGTACTTC.

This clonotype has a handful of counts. Here the CDR3 reads CASSRGQTYVEQYF. CDR3 DNA: TGTGCCAGCAGCCGGGGACAGACTTACGTCGAGCAGTACTTC. V and J are TRBV7-9 and TRBJ2-7; 7 positions match TRBD1. CDR1 and CDR2 (germline): SEHNR, FQNEAQ (reference sequence). This CDR3 has 14 residues. J gave up 6 bases and V 5 bases, and 10 bases lay outside the gene matches. Using reference TRBV7-9 and TRBJ2-7 for the parts outside the CDR3, the full variable domain is DTGVSQNPRHKITKRGQNVTFRCDPISEHNRLYWYRQTLGQGPEFLTYFQNEAQLEKSRLLSDRFSAERPKGSFSTLEIQRTEQGDSAMYLCASSRGQTYVEQYFGPGTRLTVT.

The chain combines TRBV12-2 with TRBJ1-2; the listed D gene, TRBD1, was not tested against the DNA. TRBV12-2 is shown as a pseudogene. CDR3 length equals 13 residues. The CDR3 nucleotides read TGTGCAAGTCGCCCGGACAGCCACTATGGCTACACCTTC. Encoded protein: CASRPDSHYGYTF.

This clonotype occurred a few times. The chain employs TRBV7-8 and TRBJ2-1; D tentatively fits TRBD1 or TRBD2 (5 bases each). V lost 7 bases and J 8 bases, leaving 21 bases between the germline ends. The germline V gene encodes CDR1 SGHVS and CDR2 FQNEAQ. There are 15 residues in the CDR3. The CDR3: CASKPRAGPPDEQFF. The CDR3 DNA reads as TGTGCCAGCAAACCGAGGGCAGGGCCCCCCGATGAGCAGTTCTTC. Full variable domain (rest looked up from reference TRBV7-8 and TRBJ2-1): GAGVSQSPRYKVAKRGQDVALRCDPISGHVSLFWYQQALGQGPEFLTYFQNEAQLDKSGLPSDRFFAERPEGSVSTLKIQRTQQEDSAVYLCASKPRAGPPDEQFFGPGTRLTVL.